This is a list of T cell receptor beta chains from one sample in a study of shared clonotypes between healthy human individuals. TCRdb's table, derived via immunoSEQ multiplex PCR, lists solely in-frame clones and lacks some. Among millions of clones, approximately 94% were seen once, and the ten largest hold 0.85% to 1.3%. Sequencing was carried out using naive CD8+ T cells sorted from blood. All receptors derive from a man aged 18 to 29 in good health. The CDR3 runs from the conserved cysteine through the conserved F or W. A D gene is named only where the DNA matches it firmly. Not every row has a clone size; where given, it reads once, few, many or a size class.

TRBJ2-7 | TRBV7-2 | - | - | CASSPLYRHSYEQYF | TGTGCCAGCAGCCCTTTGTACCGGCATTCCTACGAGCAGTACTTC
TRBJ1-6 | TRBV19 | TRBD1 | - | CASRDPGTGVNSPLHF | TGTGCCAGTAGGGATCCCGGGACAGGAGTTAATTCACCCCTCCACTTT
TRBJ2-2 | TRBV6-5 | - | - | CASSSSRQNTGELFF | TGTGCCAGCAGTTCCTCCAGACAGAACACCGGGGAGCTGTTTTTT
TRBJ2-7 | TRBV6-5 | - | - | CASSKDFYEQYF | TGTGCCAGCAGTAAAGACTTCTACGAGCAGTACTTC
TRBJ1-3 | TRBV9 | TRBD1 | - | CASSETGVGNTIYF | TGTGCCAGCAGCGAGACAGGGGTGGGAAACACCATATATTTT
TRBJ2-7 | TRBV5-4 | TRBD1 | - | CASREQGAVEQYF | TGTGCCAGCAGGGAACAGGGGGCGGTCGAGCAGTACTTC
TRBJ1-1 | TRBV4-3 | TRBD1 | - | CASSQTGTVGEAFF | TGCGCCAGCAGTCAGACCGGGACAGTAGGTGAAGCTTTCTTT
TRBJ2-7 | TRBV27 | - | - | CASSLQVAGPYEQYF | TGTGCCAGCAGTTTACAGGTGGCTGGTCCCTACGAGCAGTACTTC
TRBJ2-1 | TRBV7-9 | TRBD2 | - | CASSPPLAGGPNEQFF | TGTGCCAGCAGCCCTCCGCTAGCGGGAGGGCCGAATGAGCAGTTCTTC
TRBJ2-5 | TRBV7-9 | TRBD1 | - | CASGSRDRVNQETQYF | TGTGCCAGCGGCTCCCGGGACAGGGTAAACCAAGAGACCCAGTACTTC
TRBJ2-1 | TRBV6-6 | - | - | CASSYSWESVDEQFF | TGTGCCAGCAGTTACTCGTGGGAGTCTGTGGATGAGCAGTTCTTC
TRBJ2-2 | TRBV4-1 | - | - | CASSQVPGELFF | TGCGCCAGCAGCCAAGTGCCCGGGGAGCTGTTTTTT
TRBJ2-1 | TRBV5-4 | - | - | CASSLTGSGAESNEQFF | TGTGCCAGCAGCTTGACAGGGAGTGGAGCGGAGAGCAATGAGCAGTTCTTC
TRBJ2-1 | TRBV19 | - | - | CASSGNEQFF | TGTGCCAGTAGTGGGAATGAGCAGTTCTTC
TRBJ1-1 | TRBV27 | - | - | CASRLLQGGTEAFF | TGTGCCAGCAGGTTGCTACAGGGTGGCACTGAAGCTTTCTTT
TRBJ2-7 | TRBV7-9 | - | - | CASSLLPQGNEQYF | TGTGCCAGCAGCTTGCTCCCGCAGGGCAACGAGCAGTACTTC
TRBJ2-3 | TRBV5-1 | - | - | CASSLNTDTQYF | TGCGCCAGCAGCTTGAACACAGATACGCAGTATTTT
TRBJ2-7 | TRBV7-2 | TRBD2 | once | CASSLGWVAGGPYEQYF | TGTGCCAGCAGCCTGGGTTGGGTAGCGGGAGGCCCCTACGAGCAGTACTTC
TRBJ1-1 | TRBV4-1 | - | - | CASSQTKSLYGNTEAFF | TGCGCCAGCAGCCAAACAAAATCTCTATACGGAAACACTGAAGCTTTCTTT
TRBJ2-7 | TRBV13 | - | - | CASSDSSYEQYF | TGTGCCAGCAGCGATAGCTCCTACGAGCAGTACTTC
TRBJ2-7 | TRBV12-5 | TRBD2 | - | CASGLAGGPYEQYF | TGTGCTAGTGGTTTAGCGGGAGGCCCCTACGAGCAGTACTTC
TRBJ2-3 | TRBV6-6 | TRBD1 | - | CASSYWTGTDTQYF | TGTGCCAGCAGTTACTGGACAGGTACAGATACGCAGTATTTT
TRBJ2-5 | TRBV15 | - | - | CATSRDRADQETQYF | TGTGCCACCAGCAGAGACAGGGCGGACCAAGAGACCCAGTACTTC
TRBJ2-5 | TRBV29-1 | - | - | CSPSEAGEETQYF | TGCAGCCCTTCTGAGGCAGGGGAGGAGACCCAGTACTTC
TRBJ2-7 | TRBV4-1 | TRBD1 | - | CASSPLDRASYEQYF | TGCGCCAGCAGCCCTTTGGACAGGGCTTCCTACGAGCAGTACTTC
TRBJ2-7 | TRBV5-1 | - | - | CASSPETYEQYF | TGCGCCAGCAGCCCTGAAACCTACGAGCAGTACTTC
TRBJ2-7 | TRBV6-1 | TRBD1 | - | CASSVLTATGASYEQYF | TGTGCCAGCAGTGTCCTAACCGCGACAGGGGCCTCCTACGAGCAGTACTTC
TRBJ2-5 | TRBV4-1 | - | - | CASSHLRGQGRETQYF | TGCGCCAGCAGCCACCTCCGAGGGCAGGGTAGAGAGACCCAGTACTTC
TRBJ2-3 | TRBV27 | - | - | CASSPAPARPSPDTQYF | TGTGCCAGCAGTCCCGCCCCCGCCAGGCCTAGTCCAGATACGCAGTATTTT
TRBJ2-1 | TRBV5-6 | - | - | CASSLIGSYNEQFF | TGTGCCAGCAGCTTGATAGGCTCCTACAATGAGCAGTTCTTC
TRBJ1-1 | TRBV7-3 | - | - | CASSLTGQPNTEAFF | TGTGCCAGCAGCTTAACGGGGCAGCCGAACACTGAAGCTTTCTTT
TRBJ2-6 | TRBV27 | - | - | CATSIARYPSGANVLTF | TGTGCCACCTCTATCGCACGCTATCCCTCTGGGGCCAACGTCCTGACTTTC
TRBJ2-5 | TRBV7-9 | TRBD2 | - | CASSLDVAGGARETQYF | TGTGCCAGCAGCTTAGATGTAGCGGGAGGGGCCAGAGAGACCCAGTACTTC
TRBJ2-3 | TRBV7-9 | - | - | CASSPSGVLRSDTQYF | TGTGCCAGCAGCCCCTCGGGAGTCTTGCGGTCAGATACGCAGTATTTT
TRBJ2-5 | TRBV6-1 | TRBD1 | - | CASRDRGRETQYF | TGTGCCAGCAGGGACAGGGGGCGAGAGACCCAGTACTTC
TRBJ1-3 | TRBV5-1 | - | - | CASSLGQSPGNTIYF | TGCGCCAGCAGCTTGGGGCAGTCCCCTGGAAACACCATATATTTT
TRBJ2-1 | TRBV30 | - | - | CAWALRGVFGEQFF | TGTGCCTGGGCTCTCAGGGGGGTATTCGGTGAGCAGTTCTTC
TRBJ2-2 | TRBV5-6 | - | - | CASSLGVAGNTGELFF | TGTGCCAGCAGCTTGGGAGTAGCCGGGAACACCGGGGAGCTGTTTTTT
TRBJ2-7 | TRBV28 | - | - | CASAPGSFLSYEQYF | TGTGCCAGCGCTCCGGGATCTTTCCTCTCCTACGAGCAGTACTTC
TRBJ2-1 | TRBV14 | TRBD2 | - | CASSQGIAGREQFF | TGTGCCAGCAGCCAGGGGATAGCGGGACGCGAGCAGTTCTTC
TRBJ2-7 | TRBV4-3 | TRBD2 | once | CASSQDVAGSYEQYF | TGCGCCAGCAGCCAAGATGTAGCGGGTTCCTACGAGCAGTACTTC
TRBJ2-7 | TRBV10-1 | - | - | CASSNRERYEQYF | TGCGCCAGCAGTAACCGGGAAAGGTACGAGCAGTACTTC
TRBJ2-7 | TRBV4-1 | - | - | CASSQAKWGEQYF | TGCGCCAGCAGCCAAGCCAAATGGGGCGAGCAGTACTTC
TRBJ2-7 | TRBV27 | - | once | CASTPDGYEQYF | TGTGCCAGCACCCCCGATGGCTACGAGCAGTACTTC
TRBJ2-5 | TRBV13 | TRBD2 | - | CASSLTSGGYQETQYF | TGTGCCAGCAGCTTAACTAGCGGGGGCTACCAAGAGACCCAGTACTTC
TRBJ1-1 | TRBV30 | - | - | CAWTGGSTEAFF | TGTGCCTGGACGGGGGGAAGTACTGAAGCTTTCTTT
TRBJ2-5 | TRBV7-6 | - | - | CASSLESVTKETQYF | TGTGCCAGCAGCTTAGAGTCAGTGACTAAGGAGACCCAGTACTTC
TRBJ2-7 | TRBV7-9 | TRBD1 | - | CASSLGRGQGLLYEQYF | TGTGCCAGCAGCTTAGGTAGGGGACAGGGTTTACTCTACGAGCAGTACTTC
TRBJ1-3 | TRBV9 | - | - | CASSVSTGGNTIYF | TGTGCCAGCAGCGTAAGCACAGGAGGAAACACCATATATTTT
TRBJ2-1 | TRBV7-9 | - | - | CASSSVDEPEQFF | TGTGCCAGCAGCTCCGTTGACGAACCTGAGCAGTTCTTC
TRBJ2-3 | TRBV30 | - | - | CAFRVRGTDTQYF | TGTGCCTTCAGGGTCCGCGGCACAGATACGCAGTATTTT
TRBJ2-7 | TRBV4-3 | TRBD2 | once | CASSQDVEGGSYEQYF | TGCGCCAGCAGCCAAGATGTGGAGGGAGGGTCCTACGAGCAGTACTTC
TRBJ1-2 | TRBV29-1 | - | - | CSVAQDLYGYTF | TGCAGCGTCGCACAGGACTTGTATGGCTACACCTTC
TRBJ1-6 | TRBV7-6 | TRBD1 | few | CASSRTGGNSPLHF | TGTGCCAGCAGCCGGACAGGGGGAAATTCACCCCTCCACTTT
TRBJ2-7 | TRBV4-1 | TRBD1 | - | CASSQTGNPYEQYF | TGCGCCAGCAGCCAGACAGGGAACCCCTACGAGCAGTACTTC
TRBJ2-3 | TRBV7-3 | TRBD1 | - | CASSPTGATDTQYF | TGTGCCAGCAGCCCAACAGGGGCCACAGATACGCAGTATTTT
TRBJ1-1 | TRBV5-5 | - | - | CASSLGMNTEAFF | TGTGCCAGCAGCTTGGGCATGAACACTGAAGCTTTCTTT